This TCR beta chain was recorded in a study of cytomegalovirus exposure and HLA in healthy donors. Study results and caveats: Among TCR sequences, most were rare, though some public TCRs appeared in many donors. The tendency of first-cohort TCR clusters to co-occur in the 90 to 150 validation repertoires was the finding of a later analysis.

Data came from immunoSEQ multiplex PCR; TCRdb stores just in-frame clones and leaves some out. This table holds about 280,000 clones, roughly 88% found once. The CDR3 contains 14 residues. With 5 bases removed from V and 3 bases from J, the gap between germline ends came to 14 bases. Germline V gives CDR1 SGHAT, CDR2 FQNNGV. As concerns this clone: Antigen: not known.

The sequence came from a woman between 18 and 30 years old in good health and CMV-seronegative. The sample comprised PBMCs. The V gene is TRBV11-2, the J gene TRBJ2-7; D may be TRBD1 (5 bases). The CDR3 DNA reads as TGTGCCAGCAGCCCCGACAGAAGTTTCTACGAGCAGTACTTC. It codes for CASSPDRSFYEQYF.